This T cell receptor beta chain is drawn from a study of vaccination and CD4 T cells after COVID-19 (dated by TCRdb to the early 2020s). For the study in its entirety: In the convalescent cohort there were six males and four females, among whom were two Hispanic individuals, seven Caucasians, two Asians and one multiracial person. Two doses of either the Pfizer-BioNTech BNT162b2 vaccine (n=8) or the Moderna mRNA-1273 vaccine (n=2) were administered to participants. Post-COVID blood samples were collected from convalescent patients a median of approximately 100 days after diagnosis, with a range of roughly 30 to 170 days. The time from the second vaccine dose to post-vaccine blood sampling had a median of roughly 70 days and ranged from 14 to 241 days. Culture stimuli were overlapping spike peptide pools from SARS-CoV-2 and from the common cold coronaviruses HCoV-NL63, HCoV-OC43 and HCoV-229E. Control cultures received a CEFX viral epitope pool as the positive control, an HIV-1 Nef peptide pool as the negative control, or no peptide. In around 10 COVID-19 convalescent patients and a handful of infection-naive healthy vaccine recipients, researchers compared the spike-specific CD4+ TCR repertoire from before mRNA vaccination with the repertoire from after. General conclusions and limits of the study: Among convalescent patients, a median about 86% of the SARS-CoV-2-reactive clones seen after vaccination appeared only after vaccination, which suggests priming specific to the vaccine. In convalescent patients, nearly all vaccine-specific clones (304 of 307) were found to be mono-reactive for SARS-CoV-2 spike rather than cross-reactive with common cold coronaviruses. Only a relatively small number of convalescent patients were included in the study, and early timepoints following natural infection were not analyzed. An increase in the median number of SARS-CoV-2-reactive clonotypes from approximately 20 after infection to roughly 38 after vaccination was observed, but the change was not found to be significant.

Library preparation was by PCR. At the Johns Hopkins FTIC core, DNA from the cultured CD4+ T cells underwent TCR sequencing with the Oncomine TCR Beta short-read assay. Genomic DNA was extracted from the cultured CD4+ T cells with the QIAamp micro DNA kit. Oncomine TCR Beta libraries from cultured CD4+ T cells were pooled using unique dual indexes and sequenced on an Illumina iSeq 100. As for the original processing: Non-productive sequences were removed, and CDR3s not starting with C, not ending with F or W, or shorter than 7 amino acids were discarded. Antigen-specific clonotypes were identified using the MANAFEST web application through comparison of peptide-stimulated wells with reference and other culture wells. An FDR below 0.05, an odds ratio above 5, and a productive frequency above 0.1% in at least two of three replicate wells were required for clones to be considered positive. A clonotype counted as cross-reactive if it showed significant expansion both in the SARS-CoV-2 spike wells and in at least one common cold coronavirus spike condition. Levenshtein distances (stringdist) and unrooted phylogenetic trees (ape) in R version 3.6.1 were used to assess CDR3 homology. In-frame beta chains were kept once TCRdb had trimmed the public reads at Q25 with fastp and called clones with MiXCR. Each CDR3 protein gets just one entry, which takes the most common genes and DNA from the rows behind it. Here the V and J calls rest on TCRdb's processing, not on the authors' analysis. Within this sample are more than 10,000 distinct CDR3 sequences, with around 29% of them counted one time only. Roughly 30% of the sample is held by the ten biggest clonotypes.

The CDR3 holds 14 amino acids from the cysteine to the phenylalanine. CDR3 DNA only is kept here, 42 bases in frame from base 1. Per the germline V gene (reference sequence), WNHNN is the CDR1 and SYGVQD is the CDR2. V is cut by 5 bases and J by 2 bases, and the space between the germline ends is 11 bases. This specimen's treatment or condition label, interpreted: approximately 11-day PBMC culture with coronavirus spike peptide pools or control peptides (ViraFEST assay). The study used the ViraFEST assay, which expanded antigen-specific T cells with peptide pools and then identified expanded clonotypes by TCR sequencing. Negative nucleocapsid antibody tests taken both before and after vaccination confirmed that the healthy vaccine recipients had no prior SARS-CoV-2 infection. Each well held approximately 2 million PBMCs cultured in IMDM containing roughly 5% human AB serum and approximately 9.4 IU/ml IL-2, with roughly 10 ug/ml peptide pools added. Half of the culture medium was replaced with fresh IL-2-containing medium on days 3 and 7. After less than 12 days of culture, CD4+ T cells were isolated by negative selection using the EasySep CD4+ T cell isolation kit. PBMCs were separated from whole blood using Ficoll-Paque Plus gradient centrifugation and then either used fresh or cryopreserved at -140C. Culture conditions were generally each tested in triplicate wells.

Turning to this clonotype: It has no known antigen specificity. Base qualities are not provided; no much larger clone lies one nucleotide away.

The chain couples TRBV10-1 to TRBJ2-3; the D segment could be TRBD2, given 5 matching bases. The sample in question was CD4+ T cells from blood, cultured in vitro, obtained before SARS-CoV-2 vaccination. This clonotype was obtained from a human donor who received a COVID-19 vaccine. CDR3 reads: CASSPGGYTDTQYF. The sequenced DNA: TGCGCCAGCAGTCCAGGAGGATACACAGATACGCAGTATTTT.